This T cell receptor beta chain was sequenced for a study of blood T cell repertoires in COVID-19. Study at large: T cells, B-cell-depleted T cells, or PBMCs supplied cDNA or gDNA.

Trimming took off 3 bases at V and 12 bases at J, with 12 bases between the two ends. CDR3 length: 13 amino acids. CDR1 is MNHNS, CDR2 SASEGT, per germline. This clone was observed once. Per the original data handling: Nucleated cell counts were estimated from reference gene primer amplification. The data were produced by immunoSEQ multiplex PCR, yet TCRdb's version contains in-frame clones alone and is incomplete. That table supplies the V and J calls and clone size; D and trimming were determined from the DNA. The sample carries 50,000 to 80,000 clones, about four fifths recorded once. The chain joins TRBV6-1 to TRBJ1-6; the D gene is possibly TRBD1 (5 bases). This sequence was found in a human donor in a cohort sampled during active COVID-19. The sequenced sample was peripheral blood. The CDR3 is CASSDGQGVPLHF. CDR3 sequence (DNA): TGTGCCAGCAGTGATGGGCAAGGGGTACCCCTCCACTTT.